The source of this T cell receptor beta chain is a study of beta chain features in type 1 diabetes. Regarding the study as a whole: Resolution of whether HLA type affects TCRB rearrangement was not achieved here. Among patients with Type 1 diabetes, TCRB CDR3s were moderately but significantly shorter in every one of the four CD4+ subsets. VDJ junctions in type 1 diabetes patients carried more deletions and fewer insertions.

The V gene's germline CDR1 is MNHEY and CDR2 SMNVEV (reference sequence). This CDR3 contains 12 residues. Trimming removed 8 bases from V and 6 bases from J, with 13 bases in between. As regards this clone: The antigen is not known.

cDNA synthesis used the whole RNA isolate, giving expressed TCRB sequences. TCRdb keeps only in-frame clones here, not all; method: immunoSEQ multiplex PCR. This repertoire shows almost 350,000 clones, roughly 9% found once; its top ten account for 1%. The receptor was derived from a young man with type 1 diabetes. This chain joins TRBV27 and TRBJ1-2, with D uncertain. The sequenced sample consisted of central memory CD4+ T cells from blood. CDR3 sequence (DNA): TGTGCCAGCGGCCCCGTATATGATGGCTACACCTTC. Its translation: CASGPVYDGYTF.